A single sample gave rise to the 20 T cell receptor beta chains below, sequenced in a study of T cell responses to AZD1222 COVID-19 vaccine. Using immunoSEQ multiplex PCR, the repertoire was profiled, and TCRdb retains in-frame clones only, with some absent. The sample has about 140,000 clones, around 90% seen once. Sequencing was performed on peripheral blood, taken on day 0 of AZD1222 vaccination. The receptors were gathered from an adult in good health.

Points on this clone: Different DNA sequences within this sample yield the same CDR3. CDR3 nucleotides: TGTGCCAGTAGTATCTCAGGGAACACTGAAGCTTTCTTT. It specifies CASSISGNTEAFF. The V gene is TRBV19, the J gene TRBJ1-1; the D is unclear. The germline gives CDR1 LNHDA, CDR2 SQIVND (reference sequence). This CDR3 region has 13 residues. The ends were cut back, 3 bases at V and 1 base at J, with 6 bases in the middle. The full variable domain, with the rest looked up from reference TRBV19 and TRBJ1-1, is DGGITQSPKYLFRKEGQNVTLSCEQNLNHDAMYWYRQDPGQGLRLIYYSQIVNDFQKGDIAEGYSVSREKKESFPLTVTSAQKNPTAFYLCASSISGNTEAFFGQGTRLTVV.

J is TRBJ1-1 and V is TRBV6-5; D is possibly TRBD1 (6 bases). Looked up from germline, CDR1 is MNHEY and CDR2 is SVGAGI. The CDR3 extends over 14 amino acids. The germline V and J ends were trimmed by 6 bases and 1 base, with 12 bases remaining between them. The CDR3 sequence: CASSRSGENTEAFF. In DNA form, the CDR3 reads TGTGCCAGCAGCCGGTCAGGGGAGAACACTGAAGCTTTCTTT.

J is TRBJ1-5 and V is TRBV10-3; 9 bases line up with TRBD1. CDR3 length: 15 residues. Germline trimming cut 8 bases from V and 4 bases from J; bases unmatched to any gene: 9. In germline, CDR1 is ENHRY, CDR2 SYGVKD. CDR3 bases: TGTGCCATCGCGAACACAGGGGGCTCAAATCAGCCCCAGCATTTT. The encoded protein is CAIANTGGSNQPQHF.

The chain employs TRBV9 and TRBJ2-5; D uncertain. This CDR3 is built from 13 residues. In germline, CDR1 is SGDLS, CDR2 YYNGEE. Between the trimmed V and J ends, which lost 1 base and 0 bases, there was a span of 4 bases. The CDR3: CASSVRDQETQYF. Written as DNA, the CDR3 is TGTGCCAGCAGCGTAAGAGACCAAGAGACCCAGTACTTC.

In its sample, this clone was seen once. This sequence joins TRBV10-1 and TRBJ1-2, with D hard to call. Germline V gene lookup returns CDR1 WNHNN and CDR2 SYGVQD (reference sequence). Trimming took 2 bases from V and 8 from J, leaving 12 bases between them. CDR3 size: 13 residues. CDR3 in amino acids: CASSEQVPRGYTF. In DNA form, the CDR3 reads TGCGCCAGCAGTGAGCAGGTACCACGGGGCTACACCTTC.

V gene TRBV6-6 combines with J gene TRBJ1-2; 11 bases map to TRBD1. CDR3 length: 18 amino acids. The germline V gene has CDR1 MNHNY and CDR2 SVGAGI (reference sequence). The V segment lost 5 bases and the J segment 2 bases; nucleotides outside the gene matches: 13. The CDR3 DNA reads TGTGCCAGCAGTCTTAGGACAGGGGGCGAATTTGGGAACTATGGCTACACCTTC. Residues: CASSLRTGGEFGNYGYTF.

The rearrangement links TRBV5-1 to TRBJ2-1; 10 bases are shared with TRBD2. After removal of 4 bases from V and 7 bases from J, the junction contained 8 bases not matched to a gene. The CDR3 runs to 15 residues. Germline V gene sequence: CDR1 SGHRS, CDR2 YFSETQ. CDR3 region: CASSPSGRAGNEQFF. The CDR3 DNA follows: TGCGCCAGCAGCCCCAGCGGGAGGGCCGGGAATGAGCAGTTCTTC.

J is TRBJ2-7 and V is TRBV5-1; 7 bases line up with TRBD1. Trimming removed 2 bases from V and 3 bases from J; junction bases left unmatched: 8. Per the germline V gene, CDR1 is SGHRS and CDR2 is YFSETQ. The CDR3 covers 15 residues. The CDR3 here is CASSFGPGQLYEQYF. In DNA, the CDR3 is TGCGCCAGCAGCTTTGGGCCGGGACAGCTCTACGAGCAGTACTTC.

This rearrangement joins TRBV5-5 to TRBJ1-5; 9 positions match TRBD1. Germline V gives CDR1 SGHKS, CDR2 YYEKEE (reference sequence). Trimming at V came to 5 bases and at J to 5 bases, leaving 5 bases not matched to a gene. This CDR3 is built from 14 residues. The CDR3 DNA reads TGTGCCAGCAGTCGGGACAGGGTCGATCAGCCCCAGCATTTT. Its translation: CASSRDRVDQPQHF.

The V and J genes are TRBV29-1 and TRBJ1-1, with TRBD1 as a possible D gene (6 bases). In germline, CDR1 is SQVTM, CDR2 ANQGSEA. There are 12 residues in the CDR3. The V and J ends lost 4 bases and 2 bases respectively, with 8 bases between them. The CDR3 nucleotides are TGCAGCGTTGCAGGGGCCAACACTGAAGCTTTCTTT. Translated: CSVAGANTEAFF.

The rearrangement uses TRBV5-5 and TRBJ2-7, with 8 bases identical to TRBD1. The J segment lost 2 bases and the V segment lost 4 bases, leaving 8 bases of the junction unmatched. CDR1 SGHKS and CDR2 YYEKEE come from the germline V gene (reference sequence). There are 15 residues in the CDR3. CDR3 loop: CASSREDRDTYEQYF. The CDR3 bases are TGTGCCAGCAGCAGAGAGGACAGGGATACCTACGAGCAGTACTTC.

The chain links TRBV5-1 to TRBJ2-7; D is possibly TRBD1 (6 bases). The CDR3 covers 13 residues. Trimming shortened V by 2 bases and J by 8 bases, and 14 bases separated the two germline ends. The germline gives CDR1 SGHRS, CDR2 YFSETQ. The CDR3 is CASSLLNRAQQYF. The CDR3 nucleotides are TGCGCCAGCAGCTTACTTAACAGGGCCCAGCAGTACTTC.

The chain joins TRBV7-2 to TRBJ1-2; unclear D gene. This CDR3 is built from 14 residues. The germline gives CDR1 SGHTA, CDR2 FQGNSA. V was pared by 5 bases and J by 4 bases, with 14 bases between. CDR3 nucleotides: TGTGCCAGCAGCCCAGATGGGAATACCTATGGCTACACCTTC. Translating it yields CASSPDGNTYGYTF.

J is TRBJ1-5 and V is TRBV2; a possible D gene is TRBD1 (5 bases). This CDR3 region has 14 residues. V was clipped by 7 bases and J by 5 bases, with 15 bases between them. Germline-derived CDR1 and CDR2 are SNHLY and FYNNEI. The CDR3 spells CASTEGDPYQPQHF. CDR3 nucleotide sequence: TGTGCCAGCACCGAAGGGGACCCTTATCAGCCCCAGCATTTT. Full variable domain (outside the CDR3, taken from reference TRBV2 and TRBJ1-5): EPEVTQTPSHQVTQMGQEVILRCVPISNHLYFYWYRQILGQKVEFLVSFYNNEISEKSEIFDDQFSVERPDGSNFTLKIRSTKLEDSAMYFCASTEGDPYQPQHFGDGTRLSIL.

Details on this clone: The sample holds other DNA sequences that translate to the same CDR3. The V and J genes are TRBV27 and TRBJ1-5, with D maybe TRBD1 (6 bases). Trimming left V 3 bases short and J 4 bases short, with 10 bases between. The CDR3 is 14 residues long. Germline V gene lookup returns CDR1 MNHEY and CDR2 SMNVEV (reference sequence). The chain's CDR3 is CASSFTGRNQPQHF. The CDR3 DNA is TGTGCCAGCAGTTTCACAGGGCGTAATCAGCCCCAGCATTTT.

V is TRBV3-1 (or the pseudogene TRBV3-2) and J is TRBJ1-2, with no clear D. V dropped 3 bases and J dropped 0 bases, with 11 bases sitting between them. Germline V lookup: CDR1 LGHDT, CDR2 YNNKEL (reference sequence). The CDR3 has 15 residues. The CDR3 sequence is CASSHGRNPNYGYTF. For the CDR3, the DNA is TGTGCCAGCAGCCACGGACGGAATCCTAACTATGGCTACACCTTC.

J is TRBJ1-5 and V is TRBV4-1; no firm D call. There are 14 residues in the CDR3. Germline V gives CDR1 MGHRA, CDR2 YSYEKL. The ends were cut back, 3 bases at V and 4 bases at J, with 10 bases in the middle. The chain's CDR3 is CASSQSTTNQPQHF. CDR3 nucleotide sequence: TGCGCCAGCAGCCAGAGCACAACGAATCAGCCCCAGCATTTT.

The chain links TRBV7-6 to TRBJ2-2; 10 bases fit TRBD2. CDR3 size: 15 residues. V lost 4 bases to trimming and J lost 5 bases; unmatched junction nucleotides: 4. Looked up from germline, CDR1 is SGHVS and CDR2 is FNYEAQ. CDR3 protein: CASSSLAGGTGELFF. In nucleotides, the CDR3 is TGTGCCAGCAGCTCTTTAGCGGGAGGAACCGGGGAGCTGTTTTTT. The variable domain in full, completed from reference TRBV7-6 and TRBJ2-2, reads GAGVSQSPRYKVTKRGQDVALRCDPISGHVSLYWYRQALGQGPEFLTYFNYEAQQDKSGLPNDRFSAERPEGSISTLTIQRTEQRDSAMYRCASSSLAGGTGELFFGEGSRLTVL.

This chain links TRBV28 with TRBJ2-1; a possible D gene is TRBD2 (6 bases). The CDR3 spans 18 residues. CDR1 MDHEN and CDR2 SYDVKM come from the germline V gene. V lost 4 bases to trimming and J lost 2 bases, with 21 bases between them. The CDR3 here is CASSSTAYLAIPYNEQFF. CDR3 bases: TGTGCCAGCAGTTCTACCGCCTACCTAGCGATTCCCTACAATGAGCAGTTCTTC.

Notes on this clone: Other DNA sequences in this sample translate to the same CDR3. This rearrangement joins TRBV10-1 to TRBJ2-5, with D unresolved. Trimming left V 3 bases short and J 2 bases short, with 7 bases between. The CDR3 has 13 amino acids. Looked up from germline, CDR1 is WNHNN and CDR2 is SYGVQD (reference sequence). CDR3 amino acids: CASSEGLQETQYF. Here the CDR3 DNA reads TGCGCCAGCAGTGAAGGTCTGCAAGAGACCCAGTACTTC.